Ten or more counts support the clone carrying this T cell receptor (beta chain). The antigen is undetermined. Germline values: CDR1 SGDLS, CDR2 YYNGEE. With 0 bases removed from V and 1 base from J, the gap between germline ends came to 7 bases. This CDR3 region has 14 residues. TCRdb analysed the RT-PCR reads with MiXCR anew, one entry per CDR3 protein. The repertoire consists of about 160,000 distinct CDR3 sequences, with approximately 11% occurring once and the leading ten covering about an eighth. These data are taken from a study of response to subunit inactivated influenza vaccine. Findings and caveats of the study: Few new T cells, the authors suggested, are recruited by each seasonal influenza vaccination.

The source material was non-naive T cells sorted from PBMCs, sampled roughly 6 weeks after vaccination. This TCR was recovered from a man aged 45-65 years who received an inactivated influenza vaccine. V is TRBV9 and J is TRBJ1-1; the D is unclear. The CDR3 is CASSVEGQNTEAFF. The DNA for the CDR3 is TGTGCCAGCAGCGTAGAAGGGCAGAACACTGAAGCTTTCTTT.